The T cell receptor (beta chain) under discussion was sequenced for a study of neoadjuvant anti-PD-1 for oral cavity cancer. Overall study: Non-progressing patients received a fourth nivolumab dose near day 43, then surgery on days 50-56. Study-wide results and caveats: Larger post-treatment preexisting tumor clones tracked with greater tumor shrinkage.

Trimming removed 1 base from V and 4 bases from J; junction bases left unmatched: 4. The CDR3 contains 15 residues. The germline CDR1 and CDR2 sequences are GTSNPN and SVGIG (reference sequence). A note on this clone: The antigen remains undetermined.

Survey sequencing of tumors mostly used 4.5 to 6 ug DNA, two replicates. The repertoire was sequenced with immunoSEQ multiplex PCR; TCRdb's copy has only in-frame clones and lacks some. The repertoire holds tens of thousands of clones, with roughly 29% as singletons. Time point: after neoadjuvant nivolumab, at surgical resection. Patients were newly diagnosed with stage II-IVA oral cavity squamous cell carcinoma without prior systemic or radiation treatment. This chain joins TRBV30 and TRBJ2-4; 10 bases line up with TRBD2. The material sequenced was tumor tissue, taken after nivolumab (anti-PD-1) treatment. The sequence was obtained from a person aged 40-85 years with oral cavity squamous cell carcinoma. CDR3 loop: CAWSGASGSKNIQYF. The CDR3 DNA follows: TGTGCCTGGAGTGGAGCTAGCGGGAGTAAAAACATTCAGTACTTC. The whole variable domain, filled in from reference TRBV30 and TRBJ2-4, reads SQTIHQWPATLVQPVGSPLSLECTVEGTSNPNLYWYRQAAGRGLQLLFYSVGIGQISSEVPQNLSASRPQDRQFILSSKKLLLSDSGFYLCAWSGASGSKNIQYFGAGTRLSVL.